The present entry profiles one T cell receptor beta chain with its context. The data are from a study of blood T cell repertoires in COVID-19. Data came from immunoSEQ multiplex PCR; TCRdb stores just in-frame clones and leaves some out. The repertoire holds 200,000 to 250,000 clones, with 65% to 90% as singletons. From germline, CDR1 is SGHRS and CDR2 YFSETQ. CDR3 length equals 13 residues. Unmatched junction bases numbered 12, after V lost 5 bases and J lost 13 bases. This clonotype was sampled from a woman in her 30s who had been exposed to COVID-19. The source material was PBMCs or T cells enriched from blood (not recorded which). This chain joins TRBV5-1 and TRBJ1-2; 9 nucleotides agree with TRBD1. The CDR3 loop reads CASRPFRQGDVTF. CDR3 coding DNA: TGCGCCAGCAGGCCTTTTCGACAGGGGGATGTCACCTTC.